This TCR beta chain was captured in a study of cytomegalovirus exposure and HLA in healthy donors (dated by TCRdb to between 2016 and 2019). Concerning the study at large: An earlier analysis of approximately 640 of the donors reported 250 to 350 Gb of sequence data and more than 90 million unique TCR beta sequences from approximately 180 million T cells. Approximately 300 gigabases of sequencing data and 91 million or so unique TCR sequences made up an early release that covered approximately 650 HLA-typed donors. Of the 350 to 400 genotyped donors, around 81% fell in the genetic ancestry cluster associated with self-reported Caucasian donors. The study aimed to test whether cataloging public T cell receptors could reveal signatures of past pathogen exposure. The study profiled the T cell repertoires of hundreds of subjects by immunosequencing and related them to cytomegalovirus serostatus. In addition to the first cohort of 500 to 850 subjects, a separate validation cohort of approximately 110 different subjects was used. To predict cytomegalovirus infection status, the study brought together high-throughput TCR immunosequencing, statistical association of individual TCRs with disease status, and machine learning. A later analysis re-examined previously published TCR beta repertoires from several hundred donors and added high-resolution HLA genotyping to investigate patterns of TCR occurrence. The later analysis used no new phenotypic data to find candidate immune exposures, relying instead on TCR beta sequences and their occurrence across donors. In an earlier analysis of 500 to 650 of the donors, high-throughput TCR beta sequencing was used to judge whether each TCR beta V gene segment behaved as functional or pseudogenic. Donor age, sex, ethnicity and CMV serostatus were compiled together with the repertoire data. A later genetic analysis took genome-wide SNP genotypes for about three fifths of the 666 donors and used that subset as a discovery cohort. All discovery cohort repertoires had been generated using a single sequencing platform. Both class I and class II loci were covered by HLA typing, at four-digit resolution. The number of donors typed differed by locus, with about 629-640 for A, B, C, DRB1 and DQB1, 522 for DQA1, 600 to 610 for DPA1, and over 400 for DPB1. About five DR-DQ haplotypes were handled as single units for association and clustering, since linkage in the cohort was strong. Among roughly 370 genotyped donors of the cohort, an average of approximately 250,000 unique TCR beta nucleotide sequences were sequenced per donor, about a sixth of them non-productive. General findings and caveats noted by the study authors: In vitro tests confirmed that a few of the cytomegalovirus-associated TCR beta chains recognize cytomegalovirus antigens. Because some donors lacked HLA typing at each locus, the association tests relied only on the typed subset. Assigning TCR associations to individual alleles was difficult when HLA alleles, especially DR and DQ, strongly co-occurred. A further reported finding was that TCR beta sequences accurately predicted the HLA-A and HLA-B alleles for most subjects in the first cohort. In a later analysis, the rate of TCR association differed among HLA loci, with DRB1 alleles having the most associated TCRs and HLA-C alleles having the fewest. In this cohort, only TCR beta chains were sequenced, and detectable features were limited by the absence of alpha or paired-chain data. Compared with equally common non-associated chains, HLA-associated TCR beta chains in a later analysis were more clonally expanded and had lower generation probabilities. A later genetic analysis associated a missense DCLRE1C variant with V-gene and J-gene trimming of TCR beta chains, and an independent cohort replicated the association. The classifier was reported to diagnose cytomegalovirus status with high specificity and sensitivity in both the original and validation cohorts. Sequencing depth was assumed to be roughly uniform across donors in the presence/absence analyses, though that assumption may not hold. Most TCR sequences were observed very rarely across donors, whereas some public TCRs were present in many individuals. A later genetic analysis reported fewer N-insertions in productive TCRs among donors in an Asian-associated ancestry cluster than the roughly 720-donor mean. In a later analysis, most CMV-associated TCR beta chains were found to appear HLA-restricted, with HLA associations seemingly driven largely by CMV exposure. For the cohort, immune exposure information was limited to CMV serostatus. In a later analysis, some 17,000 TCR beta sequences were associated with specific HLA alleles at a false discovery rate of 0.05. Several of the top co-occurrence clusters appeared to be linked to parvovirus B19, influenza, CMV and Epstein-Barr virus, according to a later analysis. The earlier analysis of some 540 of the donors excluded 15 to 20 rarely observed V segments, including chromosome 9 orphons, because counts were too low. The sequencing pipeline was judged likely to have produced a cluster of highly shared sequence variants as a technical artifact. The authors suggested that the approach could potentially be generalized to other disease states and immunological phenotypes. Linkage disequilibrium might explain the correlated functional status among segregating V segments, but an unknown experimental factor could not be ruled out. Because the 87-base-pair reads could not distinguish some IMGT-functional V segments, including TRBV6-2 and TRBV6-3, those segments were excluded. An earlier analysis of some 560 of the donors showed that most TCR beta V segments appeared in productive rearrangements either about 90% or about 30% of the time, which broadly matched IMGT annotations. The study gave a list of about 150 TCR beta chains associated with cytomegalovirus.

Remarks on this clone: Its target antigen remains unknown. Per-base quality was not reported, and no clone a single base away is much larger than it.

Library preparation was by the immunoSEQ multiplex PCR assay. The multiplex PCR relied on a mix of 60 forward primers for TCR Vbeta segments and 13 reverse primers for TCR Jbeta segments. Amplification of the CDR3 region of rearranged TCR beta genes was performed with a multiplex PCR assay on genomic DNA. The amplified TCR beta libraries were sequenced on the Illumina HiSeq System as 87-base-pair reads. The authors' analysis ran thus. A later analysis tallied around 80 million unique TCR beta chains across the 550 to 850 repertoires, and about 10 million of those chains were shared by two or more donors. To remove PCR and sequencing errors, raw reads were error-corrected and collapsed into unique sequences using a nearest-neighbor algorithm that merged closely related sequences. Alignment of CDR3 sequences to IMGT reference sequences was used to assign V, D and J gene segments. For a sequence to be retained, a match of at least six nucleotides to both a V gene segment and a J gene segment was required. Rearrangements were called productive when the CDR3 lacked stop codons and stayed in frame with V and J; all others were non-productive. CDR3 was defined by IMGT convention, running from the second conserved V-encoded cysteine to the conserved J-encoded phenylalanine. In an earlier analysis of 587 of the donors, sequences lacking an unambiguous match to a single V gene segment were excluded. An earlier analysis of approximately 590 of the donors classified V segments as functional when productive rearrangements were above 56.7% and as segregating when the standard deviation between donors was above 5%. A statistical classification framework was developed to diagnose cytomegalovirus status using the catalog of TCR beta chain sequences. In a later analysis, TCR nucleotide sequences were compared against IMGT/GENE-DB human TR gene sequences so that V and J genes could be assigned. In a later analysis, CDR3 sequences and most-parsimonious VDJ recombination scenarios were assigned using the TCRdist pipeline. In a later analysis, each TCR beta chain was defined by its CDR3 amino acid sequence together with its V-gene family, and reads lacking a unique V-gene family were excluded. As a way to deal with suspected cross-contamination and a sequencing artifact, a later analysis dropped approximately 570 nucleotide sequences that were highly shared and had low generation probability. In a later analysis, a clonal expansion index was calculated for each public chain from normalized within-repertoire ranks of inferred template counts. In a later analysis, generation probabilities were computed with a VDJ recombination model fitted to out-of-frame rearrangements, and the resulting probabilities were checked against IGoR. Hypergeometric tests were used in a later analysis to score TCR-TCR, TCR-HLA and TCR-CMV co-occurrence, with a repertoire-size bias correction applied to the TCR pairs. In a later analysis, false discovery rates were estimated by permuting HLA or CMV assignments 20 times. In a later analysis, co-occurring TCRs were grouped with DBSCAN, and TCRdist sequence similarity was added when clustering was performed within HLA-allele-positive subsets. Co-occurrence clustering excluded repertoires with fewer than 30,000 or more than 120,000 public chains, plus five with anomalous nucleotide sharing. TCRdb took this table from immuneACCESS and kept in-frame rearrangements with V and J called. Such tables lack part of the clones; where checked against another copy, unresolved V genes explain under half of the gap, and the rest is unexplained. That table supplies the V and J calls and clone size; D and trimming were determined from the DNA. This sample comprises about 130,000 clones, 70% to 80% of them detected only once. Together, the top ten hold about 1.3% of the sample.

The cohort comprised several hundred healthy bone marrow donors. At the time of sampling, every cohort member was nominally healthy, though immune exposures that went unrecorded were likely present. The donor tested CMV seronegative, placing the donor among the roughly 340 seronegative members of the cohort. A peripheral blood sample was provided by each donor, and peripheral blood mononuclear cells were used for TCR beta sequencing. Genomic DNA extraction from the blood cell samples was performed with the Qiagen DNeasy Blood Extraction Kit. For this chain, trimming is 1 base at the V end and 7 bases at the J end, and the number of junction bases without a gene match is 5. The germline V gene encodes CDR1 SGHRS and CDR2 YFSETQ. There are 15 amino acids in the CDR3, from cysteine to phenylalanine inclusive. Only CDR3 DNA remains: 45 bases, in frame from the first base.

Sequences were obtained from PBMCs. The receptor's source is a man aged 45-65 years in good health and CMV-seronegative. The chain uses TRBV5-1 and TRBJ1-2; the central 12 bases match TRBD1. At the DNA level, the sequence is TGCGCCAGCAGCTTGCCGGGACAGGGGGCCTCTGGCTACACCTTC. Translated, it reads CASSLPGQGASGYTF.